The 17 T cell receptor beta chains below were found in one sample sequenced in a study of blood T cell repertoires in COVID-19. Some clones are missing from TCRdb's copy, which holds only in-frame ones; the method was immunoSEQ multiplex PCR. The table lists 200,000 to 300,000 clones, approximately 85% of them singletons, with under 4.5% in the top ten. The sample consisted of peripheral blood. The receptors derive from a man between 50 and 59 years old with acute or convalescent COVID-19.

This chain connects TRBV28 to TRBJ1-6; 10 bases agree with TRBD1. With V trimmed by 3 bases and J by 9 bases, 17 bases remained unmatched. Germline lookup yields CDR1 MDHEN and CDR2 SYDVKM. CDR3 size: 19 residues. For the CDR3, the DNA is TGTGCCAGCAGTTTCATCCGGGACAGGGGTGGGGGAGGACGTTCACCCCTCCACTTT. Its translation: CASSFIRDRGGGGRSPLHF.

The V call is TRBV6-5, the J call TRBJ1-6; D unresolved. V was clipped by 4 bases and J by 11 bases, with 21 bases between them. The CDR3 runs 16 residues. Germline V gene data show CDR1 as MNHEY and CDR2 as SVGAGI. This chain's CDR3 is CASSSSSRGVAAPLHF. The CDR3 region has the DNA TGTGCCAGCAGTTCAAGTTCCCGGGGAGTTGCGGCACCCCTCCACTTT.

This clone has just a few counts. This chain connects TRBV30 to TRBJ1-4, with TRBD1 matching 7 bases. Trimming removed 0 bases from V and 7 bases from J; junction bases left unmatched: 8. The germline V gene encodes CDR1 GTSNPN and CDR2 SVGIG (reference sequence). This CDR3 spans 15 amino acids. The CDR3 DNA reads TGTGCCTGGAGTGTACCCAGGGGGTCGAGTGAAAAACTGTTTTTT. Translation: CAWSVPRGSSEKLFF.

The V call is TRBV9, the J call TRBJ2-7; 10 bases fit TRBD1. The germline V gene has CDR1 SGDLS and CDR2 YYNGEE. The CDR3 has 16 residues. The V segment lost 0 bases and the J segment 2 bases; nucleotides outside the gene matches: 5. As DNA, the CDR3 is TGTGCCAGCAGCGTAGGCCCCGGGACAGGGGCCTACGAGCAGTACTTC. Its translation: CASSVGPGTGAYEQYF.

This clone was detected once. The chain employs TRBV27 and TRBJ1-4, with 7 nucleotides matching TRBD1. J lost 2 bases, V lost 5 bases, and 11 bases had no gene match. The germline CDR1 and CDR2 sequences are MNHEY and SMNVEV (reference sequence). This CDR3 has 17 residues. The CDR3 region is CASSTSKTGWTNEKLFF. The DNA of the CDR3 is TGTGCCAGCAGTACCTCCAAGACAGGGTGGACTAATGAAAAACTGTTTTTT.

The chain employs TRBV19 and TRBJ1-5; possibly TRBD1 for D (5 bases). There are 13 residues in the CDR3. CDR1 and CDR2 from the germline V gene are LNHDA and SQIVND (reference sequence). Between the trimmed V and J ends, which lost 3 bases and 7 bases, there was a span of 10 bases. Written as DNA, the CDR3 is TGTGCCAGTAGTATCAGCGGGGGGCAGCCCCAGCATTTT. This gives the protein CASSISGGQPQHF.

This clone was observed once. The chain is built from TRBV6-6 and TRBJ1-4; D remains ambiguous. Trimming stripped 0 bases from V and 4 bases from J, with 6 bases between. There are 14 residues in the CDR3. Germline lookup yields CDR1 MNHNY and CDR2 SVGAGI (reference sequence). The CDR3 loop reads CASSYSASNEKLFF. The CDR3 region has the DNA TGTGCCAGCAGTTACTCGGCCAGTAATGAAAAACTGTTTTTT.

The V gene is TRBV2, the J gene TRBJ1-2; D is unclear. The CDR3 runs 12 residues. Germline assignment: CDR1 SNHLY and CDR2 FYNNEI. Between the trimmed V and J ends, which lost 3 bases and 7 bases, there was a span of 9 bases. CDR3 loop: CASSDPPGGYTF. The CDR3 DNA is TGTGCCAGCAGTGACCCCCCGGGTGGCTACACCTTC.

The CDR3 DNA sequence: TGTGCCAGCAGCCACGAGAACAGGGGTTATGGCTACACCTTC. Protein product: CASSHENRGYGYTF. The rearrangement uses TRBV7-9 and TRBJ1-2; 7 bases map to TRBD1. CDR1 is SEHNR and CDR2 is FQNEAQ in the germline V gene (reference sequence). This CDR3 spans 14 amino acids. The V gene end was trimmed by 5 bases and the J gene end by 5 bases; junction bases not matched to a gene: 8.

The chain couples TRBV18 to TRBJ1-3; TRBD1 aligns across 7 bases. The junction had 1 base not matched to a gene; V was cut back by 0 bases and J by 5 bases. The germline V gene encodes CDR1 KGHSH and CDR2 LQKENI. This CDR3 comprises 14 residues. The CDR3 DNA is TGTGCCAGCTCACCACCGGGACAGCGAAACACCATATATTTT. It yields the protein CASSPPGQRNTIYF. Full variable domain (remainder filled in from reference TRBV18 and TRBJ1-3): NAGVMQNPRHLVRRRGQEARLRCSPMKGHSHVYWYRQLPEEGLKFMVYLQKENIIDESGMPKERFSAEFPKEGPSILRIQQVVRGDSAAYFCASSPPGQRNTIYFGEGSWLTVV.

V gene TRBV6-5 combines with J gene TRBJ1-3, with 7 bases fitting TRBD1. CDR3 length: 11 amino acids. V lost 1 base to trimming and J lost 15 bases; unmatched junction nucleotides: 3. In germline, CDR1 is MNHEY, CDR2 SVGAGI. CDR3 sequence (DNA): TGTGCCAGCAGTTACTACGGGACAGAATATTTT. Translation gives CASSYYGTEYF.

This sequence joins TRBV6-6 and TRBJ2-7, with 7 bases that match TRBD1. Germline-derived CDR1 and CDR2 are MNHNY and SVGAGI (reference sequence). The CDR3 loop spans 16 amino acids. Trimming cost V 5 bases and J 5 bases; bases outside gene matches: 15. CDR3 region: CASSTPRRVGGDEQYF. CDR3 in DNA: TGTGCCAGCAGTACCCCCCGTAGGGTAGGGGGCGACGAGCAGTACTTC.

The count of this clone is one. This chain connects TRBV10-3 to TRBJ2-7; TRBD1 matches at 7 bases. Germline CDR1 and CDR2: ENHRY and SYGVKD. This CDR3 comprises 15 residues. V lost 5 bases to trimming and J lost 2 bases; unmatched junction nucleotides: 9. For the CDR3, the DNA is TGTGCCATCAGTAAAGACAGGGAGCCTCCCTACGAGCAGTACTTC. Protein sequence: CAISKDREPPYEQYF.

This chain joins TRBV14 and TRBJ2-1; 13 bases map to TRBD2. Germline trimming cut 5 bases from V and 1 base from J; bases unmatched to any gene: 8. Germline V lookup: CDR1 SGHDN, CDR2 FVKESK. This CDR3 contains 18 residues. CDR3 nucleotide sequence: TGTGCCAGCAGCAACGGACTAGCGGGAGTCAGGTCCTACAATGAGCAGTTCTTC. It is translated as CASSNGLAGVRSYNEQFF.

This clone was picked up one time. V is TRBV7-9 and J is TRBJ2-5, with D possibly matching TRBD1 (6 bases). Germline assignment: CDR1 SEHNR and CDR2 FQNEAQ (reference sequence). The ends were cut back, 5 bases at V and 4 bases at J, with 17 bases in the middle. The CDR3 spans 15 residues. The CDR3 sequence: CASSPPRDTVETQYF. The CDR3 bases are TGTGCCAGCAGCCCTCCCCGGGACACCGTAGAGACCCAGTACTTC.

The chain has TRBV5-4 and TRBJ2-2; tentatively, D is TRBD1 (6 bases). Germline V gene lookup returns CDR1 SGHNT and CDR2 YYREEE (reference sequence). The CDR3 has 16 residues. The germline V and J ends were trimmed by 4 bases and 2 bases, with 15 bases remaining between them. CDR3 in amino acids: CASSLIGQLNTGELFF. The CDR3 nucleotides read TGTGCCAGCAGCCTTATCGGACAGCTAAACACCGGGGAGCTGTTTTTT.

This clone has a handful of counts. J is TRBJ2-7 and V is TRBV10-2, with 7 positions matching TRBD1. Germline CDR1 reads WSHSY; CDR2 reads SAAADI. With V trimmed by 6 bases and J by 2 bases, 7 bases remained unmatched. This CDR3 comprises 14 residues. This CDR3 is CASRPGTEAYEQYF. The CDR3 DNA is TGCGCCAGCAGACCCGGGACAGAGGCCTACGAGCAGTACTTC.